This TCR beta chain was captured in a study of regulatory T cells in long-lasting Graves disease. The CDR3 spans 17 residues. Per germline, CDR1 SGHTA and CDR2 FQGNSA. This clonotype occurred a few times. One end of the junction is discordant with germline, which a read error may explain. Time point described: newly diagnosed GD, antithyroid drugs for less than 3 months. PBMCs were the source of the RNA used for TCR sequencing. In building TCR beta libraries, iRepertoire HTBI primers were used together with Arm-PCR of CDR3 regions. TCRdb reprocessed the multiplex PCR reads with MiXCR, giving one entry per CDR3 protein. The sample includes 350,000 to 500,000 distinct CDR3 sequences, over 15% seen only once; the top ten take around 10%. These same data were also listed under a study on T cells in Graves' hyperthyroidism and ophthalmopathy.

V gene TRBV7-2 combines with J gene TRBJ2-1; D not resolved. Here the sequenced sample was peripheral blood mononuclear cells (PBMCs), taken at new diagnosis, from a patient treated with antithyroid drugs. This TCR was sampled from a woman aged 25 to 45 with Graves disease. The DNA of the CDR3 is TGTGCCAGCAGCTTAGGCCCGGCCGGGTATGACGATGATGACCAGTTCTTC. Protein product: CASSLGPAGYDDDDQFF.